This TCR beta chain was retrieved from a study of CD8 T cells in ankylosing spondylitis. Quantitative molecular-barcoded 5'-RACE generated the TCR beta libraries. Via MiXCR, TCRdb re-called the 5' RACE reads, giving one row per CDR3 protein. The table records about 300,000 distinct CDR3 sequences, under 25% of them present only once. Findings of the study overall: Ankylosing spondylitis blood appeared to be characterized by a TCR beta motif of eight highly homologous variants. Previously reported in reactive arthritis synovial fluid and blood were some of the motif variants. Clones tied to disease were said to be significantly enriched in matched ankylosing spondylitis synovial fluid.

Of note for this clonotype: As yet, its antigen is unknown.

This clonotype originated in a female donor with ankylosing spondylitis or in good health (not recorded which). The specimen was blood, either unsorted or a sorted T cell fraction (not recorded which).

The CDR3, as DNA: TGTGCCAGCAGTGAGGGACTAGTTGGGACAGATACGCAGTATTTT. It is translated as CASSEGLVGTDTQYF. The chain recombines TRBV2 with TRBJ2-3; TRBD2 agrees at 8 bases. Trimming took 3 bases from V and 3 from J; bases not matched to a gene: 5. Per germline, CDR1 SNHLY and CDR2 FYNNEI. CDR3 size: 15 residues. The whole variable domain, remainder taken from reference TRBV2 and TRBJ2-3, is EPEVTQTPSHQVTQMGQEVILRCVPISNHLYFYWYRQILGQKVEFLVSFYNNEISEKSEIFDDQFSVERPDGSNFTLKIRSTKLEDSAMYFCASSEGLVGTDTQYFGPGTRLTVL.